The rows below give T cell receptor beta chains drawn from one sample of a study of cytomegalovirus exposure and HLA in healthy donors. Sequencing was performed with immunoSEQ multiplex PCR; in TCRdb, only in-frame clones are kept and a portion is missing. The repertoire includes 160,000 or so clones, 65% to 85% of them detected once, and 7% sits in the top ten. The sample taken for sequencing was PBMCs. The receptors derive from a woman aged 40 to 55 in good health and CMV-seropositive. Each CDR3 is given with its conserved first and last residue. Fields, in order: clone size, V gene, D gene, J gene, CDR3 protein, CDR3 DNA. The D gene is left open where the match is weak. Expanded clones are given a class, and other clones once, few, many or no size at all.

-,TRBV7-8,TRBD1,TRBJ2-1,CASSFSGGRYNEQFF,TGTGCCAGCAGTTTCTCAGGGGGCCGTTACAATGAGCAGTTCTTC
-,TRBV30,-,TRBJ1-1,CAWGLSNTEAFF,TGTGCCTGGGGACTGTCGAACACTGAAGCTTTCTTT
-,TRBV28,-,TRBJ1-1,CASSLNFGTEAFF,TGTGCCAGCAGTTTAAACTTCGGGACTGAAGCTTTCTTT
-,TRBV10-3,-,TRBJ1-2,CAISESMSYGYTF,TGTGCCATCAGTGAGTCCATGTCCTATGGCTACACCTTC
few,TRBV6-5,-,TRBJ2-1,CATLYGRGGEQFF,TGTGCCACTCTCTATGGTAGGGGGGGTGAGCAGTTCTTC
-,TRBV5-8,-,TRBJ2-2,CASSLEVAGFPGELFF,TGTGCCAGCAGCTTGGAGGTCGCAGGGTTCCCCGGGGAGCTGTTTTTT
-,TRBV7-9,TRBD1,TRBJ1-6,CASSPDRANSPLHF,TGTGCCAGCAGCCCGGACAGGGCAAATTCACCCCTCCACTTT
-,TRBV6-1,-,TRBJ1-6,CASSEGPRGGYNSPLHF,TGTGCCAGCAGTGAAGGGCCCCGGGGGGGCTATAATTCACCCCTCCACTTT
-,TRBV19,-,TRBJ1-1,CASSTTENTEAFF,TGTGCCAGTAGCACGACAGAGAACACTGAAGCTTTCTTT
-,TRBV18,-,TRBJ2-5,CASSPPVADSQETQYF,TGTGCCAGCTCACCACCGGTGGCCGACAGTCAAGAGACCCAGTACTTC
-,TRBV19,-,TRBJ1-2,CASRAGDGYTF,TGTGCCAGTAGGGCGGGGGATGGCTACACCTTC
few,TRBV29-1,-,TRBJ1-3,CSVRLGSGNTIYF,TGCAGCGTTAGATTGGGGAGTGGAAACACCATATATTTT
-,TRBV5-1,TRBD2,TRBJ2-7,CASSLGGGVYEQYF,TGCGCCAGCAGCTTGGGCGGGGGGGTTTACGAGCAGTACTTC
-,TRBV5-1,-,TRBJ2-1,CASSLRDNEQFF,TGCGCCAGCAGTCTTCGGGACAATGAGCAGTTCTTC
-,TRBV28,-,TRBJ2-7,CASTSHPHEQYF,TGTGCCAGCACTAGCCACCCCCACGAGCAGTACTTC
-,TRBV11-1,TRBD2,TRBJ2-5,CASSLARGTSGGSRETQYF,TGTGCCAGCAGCTTAGCGCGGGGTACTAGCGGGGGGTCACGAGAGACCCAGTACTTC
-,TRBV6-1,TRBD1,TRBJ1-1,CASSRQGMNTEAFF,TGTGCCAGCAGCAGACAGGGAATGAACACTGAAGCTTTCTTT
few,TRBV18,TRBD1,TRBJ2-1,CASSSTTGLNEQFF,TGTGCCAGCTCATCGACGACAGGGCTGAATGAGCAGTTCTTC
once,TRBV4-2,TRBD1,TRBJ1-2,CASSSDRDGYTF,TGTGCCAGCAGCTCCGACAGGGATGGCTACACCTTC
once,TRBV15,-,TRBJ1-1,CATSRDRGQFEAFF,TGTGCCACCAGCAGAGATCGCGGGCAGTTTGAAGCTTTCTTT
-,TRBV4-3,TRBD1,TRBJ1-6,CASSRTGTADSPLHF,TGCGCCAGCAGCCGAACCGGGACAGCGGATTCACCCCTCCACTTT
-,TRBV4-1,-,TRBJ2-7,CASSQDLVQGREQYF,TGCGCCAGCAGCCAAGATCTGGTCCAGGGCAGGGAGCAGTACTTC
-,TRBV7-3,-,TRBJ1-1,CASSLSGNTEAFF,TGTGCCAGCAGCTTATCAGGGAACACTGAAGCTTTCTTT
-,TRBV7-3,TRBD1,TRBJ2-1,CASSPGQGAGEQFF,TGTGCCAGCAGCCCCGGACAGGGGGCAGGTGAGCAGTTCTTC
-,TRBV7-8,-,TRBJ2-1,CASSSRVSGEQFF,TGTGCCAGCAGCTCCCGGGTCTCCGGGGAGCAGTTCTTC
-,TRBV5-1,TRBD1,TRBJ1-1,CASSLSQGATEAFF,TGCGCCAGCAGCTTGTCACAGGGGGCCACTGAAGCTTTCTTT
-,TRBV19,-,TRBJ1-1,CASSKIMNTEAFF,TGTGCCAGTAGTAAAATAATGAACACTGAAGCTTTCTTT
-,TRBV5-1,TRBD1,TRBJ1-2,CASSLTNGQGAVGYTF,TGCGCCAGCAGCTTGACCAACGGACAGGGGGCAGTTGGCTACACCTTC
-,TRBV7-9,TRBD2,TRBJ2-1,CASSFWAGGDEQFF,TGTGCCAGCAGCTTCTGGGCGGGGGGAGATGAGCAGTTCTTC
-,TRBV28,-,TRBJ1-3,CASRTSGNTIYF,TGTGCCAGCAGGACATCTGGAAACACCATATATTTT
few,TRBV15,-,TRBJ1-5,CATSRDSGGQPQHF,TGTGCCACCAGCAGAGATTCCGGAGGCCAGCCCCAGCATTTT
-,TRBV9,-,TRBJ2-3,CASSVAKTSTDTQYF,TGTGCCAGCAGCGTAGCTAAAACTAGCACAGATACGCAGTATTTT
-,TRBV28,TRBD2,TRBJ2-3,CASRALAGALKGTDTQYF,TGTGCCAGCAGGGCCCTAGCGGGGGCCCTAAAGGGCACAGATACGCAGTATTTT
-,TRBV28,TRBD1,TRBJ2-2,CATQGADTGELFF,TGTGCCACTCAGGGGGCGGACACCGGGGAGCTGTTTTTT
-,TRBV28,TRBD1,TRBJ1-6,CASSTGQGSYNSPLHF,TGTGCCAGCAGCACGGGACAGGGGTCCTATAATTCACCCCTCCACTTT
-,TRBV18,TRBD2,TRBJ2-2,CASSARTSDTGELFF,TGTGCCAGCTCAGCCCGGACTAGCGACACCGGGGAGCTGTTTTTT
once,TRBV27,TRBD1,TRBJ2-5,CASSSPIGGRETQYF,TGTGCCAGCAGTTCCCCCATAGGGGGCAGAGAGACCCAGTACTTC
few,TRBV5-4,TRBD1,TRBJ1-1,CASSPGQGGNTEAFF,TGTGCCAGCAGCCCCGGACAGGGAGGGAACACTGAAGCTTTCTTT
-,TRBV5-1,TRBD2,TRBJ2-1,CASSLGGSGGGNEQFF,TGCGCCAGCAGCTTGGGAGGGAGCGGGGGGGGTAATGAGCAGTTCTTC
-,TRBV2,-,TRBJ1-3,CASSGLGSSGNTIYF,TGTGCCAGCAGTGGCCTAGGCAGCTCTGGAAACACCATATATTTT
-,TRBV27,-,TRBJ1-2,CASTSGVSYGYTF,TGTGCCAGCACCTCAGGGGTTAGCTATGGCTACACCTTC
few,TRBV14,-,TRBJ1-2,CASSLSGPTNYGYTF,TGTGCCAGCAGCCTATCAGGGCCCACCAACTATGGCTACACCTTC
-,TRBV6-6,TRBD2,TRBJ2-2,CASGGANTGELFF,TGTGCCAGCGGGGGGGCGAACACCGGGGAGCTGTTTTTT
-,TRBV7-3,-,TRBJ2-2,CASSPEGGQNTRELFF,TGTGCCAGCAGCCCCGAGGGGGGGCAGAACACCAGGGAGCTGTTTTTT
-,TRBV2,TRBD1,TRBJ1-6,CASSQGLGQKNSPLHF,TGTGCCAGCAGCCAAGGTTTGGGACAGAAAAATTCACCCCTCCACTTT
-,TRBV2,TRBD2,TRBJ2-5,CASWGASGGPQETQYF,TGTGCCAGCTGGGGGGCTAGCGGGGGACCCCAAGAGACCCAGTACTTC
few,TRBV5-6,-,TRBJ1-3,CASSFPGSLGNTIYF,TGTGCCAGCAGCTTCCCGGGGAGTTTGGGAAACACCATATATTTT
-,TRBV19,-,TRBJ2-3,CASSPQGSDTQYF,TGTGCCAGTAGTCCGCAGGGATCAGATACGCAGTATTTT
-,TRBV7-2,-,TRBJ1-3,CASSTDISGNTIYF,TGTGCCAGCAGCACCGACATCTCTGGAAACACCATATATTTT
-,TRBV4-1,-,TRBJ2-7,CASSQGGQPYEQYF,TGCGCCAGCAGCCAAGGGGGCCAGCCCTACGAGCAGTACTTC
-,TRBV30,-,TRBJ1-5,CAWSVRSRVSQPQHF,TGTGCCTGGAGTGTAAGGTCCAGGGTGTCTCAGCCCCAGCATTTT
-,TRBV4-2,-,TRBJ1-5,CASSQESFGVRF,TGTGCCAGCAGCCAAGAGTCATTTGGTGTGCGTTTT
-,TRBV7-3,-,TRBJ2-2,CASSSQENTGELFF,TGTGCCAGCAGCTCGCAGGAGAACACCGGGGAGCTGTTTTTT
few,TRBV5-1,TRBD1,TRBJ2-5,CASSLEGTAKETQYF,TGCGCCAGCAGCTTGGAAGGGACAGCCAAAGAGACCCAGTACTTC
-,TRBV5-1,TRBD1,TRBJ2-7,CASSSTGTGIYEQYF,TGCGCCAGCAGCTCAACCGGGACAGGTATCTACGAGCAGTACTTC
-,TRBV7-9,-,TRBJ2-7,CASSQTGEVDEQYF,TGTGCCAGCAGCCAAACAGGGGAGGTGGACGAGCAGTACTTC
-,TRBV5-1,-,TRBJ2-2,CASSLPRAGELFF,TGCGCCAGCAGCTTGCCCCGGGCCGGGGAGCTGTTTTTT
-,TRBV2,TRBD1,TRBJ1-2,CASSEVGDGTGINHGYTF,TGTGCCAGCAGTGAAGTAGGGGACGGGACAGGCATTAATCATGGCTACACCTTC
few,TRBV27,TRBD1,TRBJ1-2,CASSPRQGWYGYTF,TGTGCCAGCAGTCCCCGACAGGGTTGGTATGGCTACACCTTC
-,TRBV7-9,-,TRBJ1-2,CSSSLMAGGYTF,TGTTCCAGCAGCTTAATGGCGGGGGGCTACACCTTC